The rows below give T cell receptor beta chains drawn from one sample of a study of cytomegalovirus exposure and HLA in healthy donors. Assay used: immunoSEQ multiplex PCR; TCRdb lists only in-frame clones, some missing. The profile shows around 98,000 clones, about 90% of them singletons. Sequenced sample: PBMCs. Receptor source: a man younger than 30 in good health and CMV-seropositive. Each CDR3 is given with its conserved first and last residue. A D gene is named only where the DNA matches it firmly. The listing skips clone size in some rows; elsewhere it reads once, few, many or a size class.

J | D | size | V | CDR3 | DNA
TRBJ2-7 | TRBD2 | - | TRBV5-5 | CASAALAGVLAHEQYF | TGTGCCAGCGCAGCCCTAGCGGGAGTACTTGCCCACGAGCAGTACTTC
TRBJ1-2 | - | few | TRBV7-3 | CASSLTQGGDGYTF | TGTGCCAGCAGCTTAACCCAGGGCGGGGATGGCTACACCTTC
TRBJ1-5 | - | - | TRBV5-1 | CASSLVGESNQPQHF | TGCGCCAGCAGCTTGGTTGGGGAGAGCAATCAGCCCCAGCATTTT
TRBJ2-3 | - | - | TRBV4-2 | CASSQEVDITQYF | TGTGCCAGCAGCCAAGAGGTAGATATAACGCAGTATTTT
TRBJ2-1 | - | - | TRBV7-2 | CASSPIRGAYNEQFF | TGTGCCAGCAGCCCCATTCGGGGAGCCTACAATGAGCAGTTCTTC
TRBJ2-7 | - | - | TRBV19 | CASSITSGSYEQYF | TGTGCCAGTAGTATAACCAGTGGCTCCTACGAGCAGTACTTC
TRBJ1-1 | - | - | TRBV5-1 | CASTPGQNTEAFF | TGCGCCAGCACACCCGGACAGAACACTGAAGCTTTCTTT
TRBJ2-7 | TRBD1 | - | TRBV7-2 | CASSFGTDFYEQYF | TGTGCCAGCAGCTTTGGGACAGATTTCTACGAGCAGTACTTC
TRBJ1-5 | TRBD1 | - | TRBV6-1 | CASSGAGTVGSNQPQHF | TGTGCCAGCAGTGGAGCCGGGACAGTCGGTAGCAATCAGCCCCAGCATTTT
TRBJ2-7 | TRBD2 | - | TRBV6-5 | CASSLSGNSYEQYF | TGTGCCAGCAGTCTTAGCGGGAACTCCTACGAGCAGTACTTC
TRBJ1-2 | - | - | TRBV7-9 | CASSDYREQNGYTF | TGTGCCAGCAGCGACTACCGGGAGCAAAATGGCTACACCTTC
TRBJ2-7 | TRBD1 | - | TRBV15 | CATSRETGGNNYEQYF | TGTGCCACCAGCAGAGAGACAGGGGGAAACAACTACGAGCAGTACTTC
TRBJ2-2 | TRBD2 | - | TRBV14 | CASSQEKLAGSTGELFF | TGTGCCAGCAGCCAAGAAAAACTAGCGGGAAGCACCGGGGAGCTGTTTTTT
TRBJ1-5 | - | - | TRBV7-8 | CASSALGGGSQPQHF | TGTGCCAGCAGCGCCCTCGGCGGCGGCAGTCAGCCCCAGCATTTT
TRBJ1-2 | TRBD1 | - | TRBV19 | CASSISDRAGGYTF | TGTGCCAGTAGTATATCGGACAGGGCCGGCGGCTACACCTTC
TRBJ2-6 | TRBD1 | - | TRBV5-1 | CASSSRQGVGSGANVLTF | TGCGCCAGCAGCTCACGACAGGGGGTCGGCTCTGGGGCCAACGTCCTGACTTTC
TRBJ2-2 | TRBD2 | once | TRBV7-6 | CASSTTSGIKTGELFF | TGTGCCAGCAGCACGACTAGCGGGATTAAGACCGGGGAGCTGTTTTTT
TRBJ1-2 | - | - | TRBV18 | CASSPREVLSNYGYTF | TGTGCCAGCTCACCACGGGAGGTTTTATCTAACTATGGCTACACCTTC
TRBJ1-2 | - | - | TRBV4-3 | CASSQASAAANYGYTF | TGCGCCAGCAGCCAAGCTTCGGCGGCAGCTAACTATGGCTACACCTTC